These T cell receptor beta chains were read from a single sample in a study of T cell responses to AZD1222 COVID-19 vaccine. The table came from immunoSEQ multiplex PCR; TCRdb's copy has only in-frame clones and leaves some out. The sample holds around 140,000 clones, more than 90% seen once. The sample in question was peripheral blood, obtained on day 0 of AZD1222 vaccination. The receptors shown here come from an adult in good health. The CDR3 runs from the conserved cysteine through the conserved F or W. Fields, in order: V gene, D gene, CDR3 protein. D genes are given only for firm matches.

V gene: TRBV3-1/TRBV3-2
D gene: -
CDR3 protein: CASSQVLYEQYF

V gene: TRBV28
D gene: -
CDR3 protein: CASRQTGPGEQYF

V gene: TRBV19
D gene: -
CDR3 protein: CASTDRGNTEAFF

V gene: TRBV2
D gene: -
CDR3 protein: CASSVRISEGEQYF

V gene: TRBV7-9
D gene: -
CDR3 protein: CASSLALNTEAFF

V gene: TRBV9
D gene: -
CDR3 protein: CASSAAPANYGYTF

V gene: TRBV10-2
D gene: -
CDR3 protein: CATREGGYNEQFF

V gene: TRBV29-1
D gene: -
CDR3 protein: CSVAPASNQPQHF

V gene: TRBV3-1/TRBV3-2
D gene: -
CDR3 protein: CASSSYQGVEEQFF

V gene: TRBV14
D gene: -
CDR3 protein: CASSQLDEGSNYGYTF

V gene: TRBV28
D gene: -
CDR3 protein: CASSVPLYEQYF

V gene: TRBV27
D gene: -
CDR3 protein: CASSRPGQTYEQYF

V gene: TRBV2
D gene: -
CDR3 protein: CASKDSNQPQHF

V gene: TRBV4-1
D gene: TRBD2
CDR3 protein: CASSLRLAGGGEQYF

V gene: TRBV10-3
D gene: TRBD2
CDR3 protein: CAISESGTSQANTGELFF

V gene: TRBV27
D gene: -
CDR3 protein: CASSQRGSGYTF

V gene: TRBV28
D gene: -
CDR3 protein: CASSMTDRSYEQYF

V gene: TRBV19
D gene: -
CDR3 protein: CASSMRASPSYNEQFF

V gene: TRBV2
D gene: TRBD1
CDR3 protein: CASSIRGDTEAFF